The clone carrying this T cell receptor beta chain was recorded at least ten times. Its antigen is undetermined. Patients underwent thyroid surgery, and none had received any treatment before it. CDR3 length: 12 amino acids. Trimming cost V 8 bases and J 4 bases, with 15 bases left between them. The germline V gene encodes CDR1 DFQATT and CDR2 SNEGSKA (reference sequence). The data were taken from a study of metastatic and nonmetastatic thyroid tumors. For the study at large: Across peripheral blood and tumor or nodule tissue samples taken from malignant and benign thyroid patients, the repertoires were compared with one another. General observations from the study: Benign nodules reportedly had significantly lower TCR beta diversity than malignant thyroid tumors in blood and tumor.

TCRdb re-analyzed the PCR reads through MiXCR. The table lists 25,000 to 35,000 clones, approximately 29% of them singletons. V and J are TRBV20-1 and TRBJ2-7; a possible D gene is TRBD1 (5 bases). This clonotype originated in a female donor with papillary thyroid cancer or a benign thyroid nodule (not recorded which). Some clones in this sample may be carry-over from other donors' samples. The material sequenced was blood. The CDR3 DNA sequence: TGCAGTACCATTAATAGGGGATACGAGCAGTACTTC. This gives the protein CSTINRGYEQYF.